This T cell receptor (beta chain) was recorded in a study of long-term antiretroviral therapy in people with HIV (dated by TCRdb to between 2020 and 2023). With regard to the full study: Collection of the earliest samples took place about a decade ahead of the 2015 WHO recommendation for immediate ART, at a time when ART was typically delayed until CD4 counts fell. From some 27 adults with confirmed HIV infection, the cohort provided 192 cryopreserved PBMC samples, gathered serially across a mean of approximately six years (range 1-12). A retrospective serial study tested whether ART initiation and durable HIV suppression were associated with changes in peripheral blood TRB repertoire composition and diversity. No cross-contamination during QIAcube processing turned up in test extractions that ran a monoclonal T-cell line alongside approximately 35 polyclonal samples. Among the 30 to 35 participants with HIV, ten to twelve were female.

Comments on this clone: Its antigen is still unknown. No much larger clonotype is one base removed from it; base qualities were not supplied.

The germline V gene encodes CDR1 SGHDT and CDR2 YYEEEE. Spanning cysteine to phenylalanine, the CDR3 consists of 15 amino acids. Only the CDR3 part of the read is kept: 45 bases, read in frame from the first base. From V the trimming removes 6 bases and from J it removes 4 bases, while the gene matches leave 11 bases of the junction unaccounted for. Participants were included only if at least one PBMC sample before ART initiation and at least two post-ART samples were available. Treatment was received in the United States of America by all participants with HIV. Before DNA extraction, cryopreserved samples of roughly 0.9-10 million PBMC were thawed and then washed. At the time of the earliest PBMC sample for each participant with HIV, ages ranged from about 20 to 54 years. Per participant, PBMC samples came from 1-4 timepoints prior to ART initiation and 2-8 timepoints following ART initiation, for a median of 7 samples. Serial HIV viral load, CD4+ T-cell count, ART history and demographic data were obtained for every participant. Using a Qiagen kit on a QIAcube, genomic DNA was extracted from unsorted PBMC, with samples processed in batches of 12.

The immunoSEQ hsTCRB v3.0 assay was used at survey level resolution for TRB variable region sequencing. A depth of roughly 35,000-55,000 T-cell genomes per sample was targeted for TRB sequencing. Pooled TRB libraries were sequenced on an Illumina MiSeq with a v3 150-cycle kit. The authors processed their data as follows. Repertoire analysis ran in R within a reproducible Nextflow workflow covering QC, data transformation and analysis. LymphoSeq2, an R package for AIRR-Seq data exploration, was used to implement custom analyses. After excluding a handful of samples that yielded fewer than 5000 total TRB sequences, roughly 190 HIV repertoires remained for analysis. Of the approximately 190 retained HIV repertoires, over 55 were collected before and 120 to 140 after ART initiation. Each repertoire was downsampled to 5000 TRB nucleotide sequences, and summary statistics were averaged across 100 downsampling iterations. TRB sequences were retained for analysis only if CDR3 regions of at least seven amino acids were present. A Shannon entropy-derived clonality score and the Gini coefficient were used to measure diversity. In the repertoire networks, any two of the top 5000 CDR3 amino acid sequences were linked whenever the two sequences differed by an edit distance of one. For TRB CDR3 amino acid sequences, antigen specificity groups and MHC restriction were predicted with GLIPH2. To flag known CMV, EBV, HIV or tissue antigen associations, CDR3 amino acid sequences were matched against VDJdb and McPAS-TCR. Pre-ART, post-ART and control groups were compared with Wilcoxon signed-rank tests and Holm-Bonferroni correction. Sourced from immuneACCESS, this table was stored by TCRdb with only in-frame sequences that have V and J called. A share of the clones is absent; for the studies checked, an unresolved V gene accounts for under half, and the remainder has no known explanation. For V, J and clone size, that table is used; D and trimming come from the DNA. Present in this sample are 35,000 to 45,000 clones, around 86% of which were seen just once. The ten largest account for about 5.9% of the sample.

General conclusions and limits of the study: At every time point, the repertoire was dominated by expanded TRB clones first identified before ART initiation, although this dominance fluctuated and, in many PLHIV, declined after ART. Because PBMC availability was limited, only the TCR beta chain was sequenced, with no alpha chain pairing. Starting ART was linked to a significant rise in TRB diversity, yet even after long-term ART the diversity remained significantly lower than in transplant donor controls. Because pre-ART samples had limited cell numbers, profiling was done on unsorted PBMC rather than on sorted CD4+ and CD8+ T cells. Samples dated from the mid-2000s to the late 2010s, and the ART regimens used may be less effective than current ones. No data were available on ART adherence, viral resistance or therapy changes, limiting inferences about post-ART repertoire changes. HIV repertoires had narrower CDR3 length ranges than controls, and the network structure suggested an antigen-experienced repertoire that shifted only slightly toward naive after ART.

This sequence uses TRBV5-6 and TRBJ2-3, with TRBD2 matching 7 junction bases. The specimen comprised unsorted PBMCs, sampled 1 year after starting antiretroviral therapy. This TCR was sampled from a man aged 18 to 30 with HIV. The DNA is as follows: TGTGCCAGCAACCCCGGGACTATTATTTCAGATACGCAGTATTTT. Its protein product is CASNPGTIISDTQYF.